This T cell receptor beta chain comes out of a study of T cell repertoires in cytomegalovirus infection. About the research overall: Use of recently identified HLA-C-restricted and well-studied HLA-B-restricted CMV epitopes was part of the study. General study findings and limits: The response measured ex vivo was dominated by TCR beta clonotypes (HLA-C-restricted and CMV-specific).

About this clonotype: Its antigen is currently unknown.

MiXCR, run by TCRdb on the reads, gives a single entry per CDR3 protein. The sample has approximately 310,000 distinct CDR3 sequences; more than 20% are singletons. The CDR3 consists of 14 residues. Losses at the gene ends were 5 bases for V and 3 bases for J; bases not matched to a gene: 5. Germline V lookup: CDR1 MDHEN, CDR2 SYDVKM. The sequencing used cultured PBMCs, collected from culture after CMV antigen stimulation. The TCR comes from a human donor in good health (CMV status not recorded). Some clones in this sample may be carry-over from other donors' samples. The chain employs TRBV28 and TRBJ2-7; 9 positions agree with TRBD1. In nucleotides, the CDR3 is TGTGCCAGCAGTCGACAGGGGGTGTTCTACGAGCAGTACTTC. Its protein is CASSRQGVFYEQYF.